This T cell receptor (beta chain) was captured in a study of cytomegalovirus exposure and HLA in healthy donors. Overall study results and limits: The classifier reportedly diagnosed cytomegalovirus status with high sensitivity and specificity. Certain indistinguishable V segments, among them TRBV6-2 and TRBV6-3, were excluded. In an earlier analysis, in approximately 630 donors, most V segments appeared productive either ~90% or ~30% of the time.

The study ran its PCR with 60 Vbeta and 13 Jbeta primers. Clones were read by immunoSEQ multiplex PCR, and TCRdb kept only the in-frame ones, dropping some. The table lists tens of thousands of clones, 72% of them singletons. Deletions cut 3 bases from V and 10 bases from J, with 16 bases between. This CDR3 contains 14 residues. Germline assignment: CDR1 LNHDA and CDR2 SQIVND (reference sequence). Of note for this clone: The antigen is undetermined.

V gene TRBV19 combines with J gene TRBJ1-5; D is ambiguous. The TCR originated in a man between 60 and 75 years old in good health and CMV-seropositive. Sequenced input: PBMCs. CDR3 DNA: TGTGCCAGTAGTATTAAGTCAGGTTATGTTCCCCAGCATTTT. It encodes CASSIKSGYVPQHF.